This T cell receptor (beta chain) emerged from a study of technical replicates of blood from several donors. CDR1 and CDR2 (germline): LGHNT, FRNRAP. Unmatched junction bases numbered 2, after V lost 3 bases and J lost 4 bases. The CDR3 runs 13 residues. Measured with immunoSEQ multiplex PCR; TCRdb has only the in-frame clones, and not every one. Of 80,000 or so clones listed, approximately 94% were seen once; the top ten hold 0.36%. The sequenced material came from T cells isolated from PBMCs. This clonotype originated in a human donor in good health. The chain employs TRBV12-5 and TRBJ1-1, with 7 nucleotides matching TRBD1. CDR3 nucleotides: TGTGCTAGTGGTTTAGCAGGGGGCACTGAAGCTTTCTTT. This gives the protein CASGLAGGTEAFF. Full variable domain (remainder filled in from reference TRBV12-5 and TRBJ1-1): DARVTQTPRHKVTEMGQEVTMRCQPILGHNTVFWYRQTMMQGLELLAYFRNRAPLDDSGMPKDRFSAEMPDATLATLKIQPSEPRDSAVYFCASGLAGGTEAFFGQGTRLTVV.